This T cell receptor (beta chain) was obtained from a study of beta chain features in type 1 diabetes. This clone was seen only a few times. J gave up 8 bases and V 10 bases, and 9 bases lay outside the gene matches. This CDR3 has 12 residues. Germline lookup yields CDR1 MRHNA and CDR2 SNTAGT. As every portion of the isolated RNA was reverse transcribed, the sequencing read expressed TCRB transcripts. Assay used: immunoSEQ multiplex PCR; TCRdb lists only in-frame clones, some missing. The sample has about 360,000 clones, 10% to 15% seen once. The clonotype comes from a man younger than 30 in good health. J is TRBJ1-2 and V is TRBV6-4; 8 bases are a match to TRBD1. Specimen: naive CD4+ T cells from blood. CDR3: CATTDRVGGYTF. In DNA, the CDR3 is TGTGCCACCACGGACAGGGTAGGAGGCTACACCTTC.